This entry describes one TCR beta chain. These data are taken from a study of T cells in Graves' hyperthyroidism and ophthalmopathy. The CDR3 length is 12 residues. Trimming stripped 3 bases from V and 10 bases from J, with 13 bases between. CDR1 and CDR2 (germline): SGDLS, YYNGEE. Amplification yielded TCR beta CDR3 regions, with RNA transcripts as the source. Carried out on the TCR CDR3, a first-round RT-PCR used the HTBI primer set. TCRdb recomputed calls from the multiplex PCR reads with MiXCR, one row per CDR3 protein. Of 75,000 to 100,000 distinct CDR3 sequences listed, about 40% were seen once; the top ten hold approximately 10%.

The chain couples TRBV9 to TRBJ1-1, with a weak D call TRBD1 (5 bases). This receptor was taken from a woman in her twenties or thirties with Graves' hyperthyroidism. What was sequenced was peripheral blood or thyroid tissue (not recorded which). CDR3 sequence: CASSASGSRAFF. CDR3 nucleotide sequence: TGTGCCAGCAGCGCATCAGGGTCGAGAGCTTTCTTT.